The clone carrying this TCR beta chain was seen a few times. Its antigen is unknown. This sample is part of a study of post-analysis software for immune sequencing data. Study results and caveats: Same-batch samples co-clustered strongly by F measure. Among a handful of TRBV segments more frequent in patients than controls were TRBV5-6, TRBV5-1 and TRBV20-1.

Each TCR beta cDNA library carried unique molecular identifiers. TCRdb reprocessed the PCR reads via MiXCR and lists one record per CDR3 protein. Of hundreds of thousands of distinct CDR3 sequences listed, roughly 50% are singletons. CDR3 length equals 13 residues. The ends were cut back, 8 bases at V and 3 bases at J, with 12 bases in the middle. Specimen: blood. The clonotype originates from a girl aged 5-17 years with multiple sclerosis. V usage is TRBV12-3 or TRBV12-4 and J usage is TRBJ2-3; TRBD1 might be the D (5 bases). The CDR3 nucleotides are TGTGCCAGCGCCAGGGTAGGAACAGATACGCAGTATTTT. Amino acid sequence: CASARVGTDTQYF.